The T cell receptor beta chain described here comes from a study of blood T cells in healthy people across ages (dated by TCRdb to between 2015 and 2016). About the full investigation: In model experiments, template switching captured about one uniquely barcoded TCR beta cDNA molecule for every two T cells. Using deep sequencing normalized with unique cDNA molecular identifiers, the study measured how TCR beta repertoire diversity changes with age. The donors were divided into four age groups: young (average around 16 years), middle-aged (approximately 39), aged (about 56) and long-lived (82). To avoid experimental bias, donors of different ages were randomly spread across the sequencing lanes. For two donors (one aged 18 to 29 and one aged 80 or older), the study analyzed two additional independent replicas of 1 million unique cDNA reads from the same blood draw. The paper as a whole reports these results and caveats: Because donor CMV infection status was unknown, age-related changes in expanded clonotypes were potentially confounded. Observed TCR beta diversity per million T cells fell roughly linearly with age, and a significant reduction was already apparent by age roughly 40. Conclusive comparison of naive and antigen-experienced compartments was prevented by the profiling of bulk unsorted PBMCs. Compared with the aged group, the long-lived group had more naive CD4+ T cells, fewer expanded clones and increased TCR diversity, a pattern suggesting age selection. There was a strong correlation between observed TCR beta diversity and the percentage of naive T cells measured by flow cytometry. Total diversity estimates from one million sequenced T cells were considered lower bounds and underestimates.

At the junction V is shortened by 2 bases and J by 5 bases, with 16 bases in between. The germline V gene (reference sequence) yields SEHNR for CDR1 and FQNEAQ for CDR2. Taken from cysteine to phenylalanine, the CDR3 has 16 residues. CDR3 DNA is the only sequence kept; it has 48 bases, read in frame from the first base. Regarding this clonotype: The clone's antigen remains unknown. Nothing much larger sits one base from this clone, and base qualities are not available.

The library was built by means of 5' RACE. TCRdb lists the instrument as Illumina HiSeq 2500. The second PCR ran for roughly 6 to 11 cycles and used a J-beta primer mix along with a sample-barcoded 5' primer. Each TCR beta cDNA molecule received a unique molecular identifier from a template-switch 5' adaptor carrying 12 random nucleotides. Each sample yielded at least 3 million CDR3-containing paired-end reads. First-strand cDNA synthesis was performed from all RNA using the Mint cDNA synthesis kit, with priming by a TRBC-specific oligonucleotide. Following uracil-DNA glycosylase treatment, all cDNA underwent a first 18-cycle PCR with the universal primers M1SS and BC2_uni_R. Concerning the study's data processing: Normalization of each sample was performed by random selection of 1 million high-quality reads, each carrying a distinct molecular identifier. Reads with shared molecular identifiers were discarded instead of being binned into consensus sequences. MiTCR, set to a Q25 quality threshold and the strictest error-elimination algorithm, was used for CDR3 identification, clonotype clustering and error correction. A nonparametric unseen species model using Euler transformation provided a lower-bound estimate of total TCR beta diversity. Through fastp at Q25 and MiXCR, TCRdb rebuilt clones from the public reads, retaining in-frame beta chains. Every CDR3 protein is listed once, alongside the most common genes and DNA of its rows. These V and J calls are TCRdb output, not the study's own analysis. This sample has approximately 1.5 million distinct CDR3 sequences in its table, and approximately 32% of those were observed once. In total, the top ten clones hold roughly 12% of the sample.

Systemically healthy Caucasian individuals from Russia, around 38 in total and aged about 6 to 95 years, were included as donors. Each donor gave ten milliliters of peripheral blood, drawn into EDTA-treated Vacutainer tubes. Ficoll-Paque density-gradient centrifugation was used to isolate PBMCs, with at least 6.5 million per sample. Total RNA, at least 6 micrograms per sample, was extracted from PBMCs with Trizol reagent. For every donor, flow cytometry on a PBMC aliquot measured the percentage of naive CD45RAhigh/CD27high T cells. The sequence was collected from a woman in her twenties or thirties in good health. The sequencing sample was made of blood. This chain is built from TRBV7-9 and TRBJ1-5; the D segment could be TRBD1, given 5 matching bases. The CDR3 reads CASSLTNDRGDQPQHF. The DNA sequence follows: TGTGCCAGCAGCTTAACTAATGATCGGGGGGATCAGCCCCAGCATTTT.